The rows below give T cell receptor beta chains drawn from one sample of a study of blood T cell repertoires in COVID-19. The table came from immunoSEQ multiplex PCR; TCRdb's copy has only in-frame clones and leaves some out. The data show about 110,000 clones, 84% seen once. Sequenced sample: peripheral blood. These receptor sequences come from a middle-aged woman with acute or convalescent COVID-19. CDR3s include the opening cysteine and the closing phenylalanine or tryptophan. Each record gives: D gene, V gene, clone size, J gene, CDR3 protein, CDR3 DNA. A D gene is named only where the DNA matches it firmly. Rows may omit the clone size; those that give it use once, few, many or a size class.

>NA|TRBV5-1|few|TRBJ2-1
CASSLAVEQFF
TGCGCCAGCAGCTTGGCCGTTGAGCAGTTCTTC
>TRBD1|TRBV3-1/TRBV3-2|NA|TRBJ1-2
CASSHHGTGALGYTF
TGTGCCAGCAGCCATCACGGGACAGGGGCCTTGGGCTACACCTTC
>NA|TRBV5-1|once|TRBJ2-3
CASSLSVDTQYF
TGCGCCAGCAGCTTGTCGGTAGATACGCAGTATTTT
>TRBD2|TRBV3-1/TRBV3-2|NA|TRBJ2-3
CASSHSTSGGTDTQYF
TGTGCCAGCAGCCACTCGACTAGCGGGGGGACAGATACGCAGTATTTT
>TRBD1|TRBV6-5|few|TRBJ1-1
CAGQGAAGNTEAFF
TGTGCGGGACAGGGGGCAGCGGGGAACACTGAAGCTTTCTTT
>TRBD2|TRBV30|NA|TRBJ2-3
CAWTRAGAPTDTQYF
TGTGCCTGGACAAGAGCGGGGGCCCCCACAGATACGCAGTATTTT
>NA|TRBV29-1|NA|TRBJ1-1
CSVQSAEAFF
TGCAGCGTTCAATCGGCTGAAGCTTTCTTT
>NA|TRBV12-5|NA|TRBJ2-5
CASGVGDWAGETQYF
TGTGCTAGTGGTGTGGGGGACTGGGCGGGAGAGACCCAGTACTTC
>NA|TRBV11-2|NA|TRBJ1-4
CASSYGGLNEKLFF
TGTGCCAGCAGCTACGGGGGGTTAAATGAAAAACTGTTTTTT
>NA|TRBV9|NA|TRBJ1-6
CASSPGRGFGNSPLHF
TGTGCCAGCAGCCCCGGACGGGGATTTGGGAATTCACCCCTCCACTTT
>NA|TRBV13|NA|TRBJ2-2
CASSLTGLGTGELFF
TGTGCCAGCAGCTTAACAGGGTTAGGCACCGGGGAGCTGTTTTTT
>NA|TRBV12-2|NA|TRBJ2-6
CASRLIQGSGANVLTF
TGTGCAAGTCGCTTAATACAGGGCTCTGGGGCCAACGTCCTGACTTTC
>TRBD1|TRBV3-1/TRBV3-2|NA|TRBJ1-3
CASSQDGQGWAGNTIYF
TGTGCCAGCAGCCAAGATGGACAGGGGTGGGCTGGAAACACCATATATTTT
>NA|TRBV7-2|NA|TRBJ1-1
CASSLQGASEAFF
TGTGCCAGCAGCTTACAAGGGGCTTCTGAAGCTTTCTTT
>NA|TRBV5-5|NA|TRBJ1-1
CASSFTTGRSNEAFF
TGTGCCAGCAGCTTTACTACCGGGAGATCTAATGAAGCTTTCTTT
>TRBD2|TRBV15|NA|TRBJ2-1
CATSRAPGSGGYNEQFF
TGTGCCACCAGCAGAGCACCAGGATCCGGGGGGTACAATGAGCAGTTCTTC